The 21 T cell receptor beta chains in this list originate from one sample, sequenced in a study of CXCR3-negative and CXCR3-positive naive CD8 T cells. Via 5' RACE with UMI labels, TRB cDNA libraries were prepared. TCRdb re-analyzed the 5' RACE reads; it lists each CDR3 protein once, without DNA. The repertoire table contains tens of thousands of distinct CDR3 sequences. Sequenced: naive CXCR3- CD8+ T cells from blood. Specified subset: CD45RO-CCR7+CD27+CD95- naive CD8+ T cells lacking CXCR3 (TNR3-). The receptors originated from a human donor in good health. Some clones in this sample may be carry-over from other donors' samples.

The V and J genes are TRBV29-1 and TRBJ2-1. Germline lookup yields CDR1 SQVTM and CDR2 ANQGSEA. The CDR3 sequence is 11 residues long. The CDR3 sequence is CSVDWVNEQFF.

The rearrangement joins TRBV28 to TRBJ2-5; with no DNA, the TCRdb D assignment of TRBD1 cannot be verified. Per germline, CDR1 MDHEN and CDR2 SYDVKM. The CDR3 spans 15 residues. This chain's CDR3 is CASSPKPGREETQYF.

The chain couples TRBV18 to TRBJ2-7; the D gene TCRdb calls, TRBD1, cannot be checked with no DNA. Germline V gene lookup returns CDR1 KGHSH and CDR2 LQKENI. The CDR3 runs to 16 residues. The CDR3 sequence: CASSPTRTGEAYEQYF. Based on the CDR3 plus reference TRBV18 and TRBJ2-7, the full variable domain is NAGVMQNPRHLVRRRGQEARLRCSPMKGHSHVYWYRQLPEEGLKFMVYLQKENIIDESGMPKERFSAEFPKEGPSILRIQQVVRGDSAAYFCASSPTRTGEAYEQYFGPGTRLTVT.

V usage is TRBV6-2 or TRBV6-3 and J usage is TRBJ1-6. CDR3 length equals 16 residues. The germline gives CDR1 MNHEY, CDR2 SVGEGT. CDR3 protein: CASSYEGTAYGSPLHF.

This chain uses TRBV5-1 with TRBJ2-1; the D gene TCRdb calls, TRBD2, cannot be checked with no DNA. This CDR3 spans 17 amino acids. Germline V gives CDR1 SGHRS, CDR2 YFSETQ. This CDR3 reads CASSPGLAGKTYNEQFF.

The CDR3 here is CASSESRDRDGTGELFF. The chain recombines TRBV5-5 with TRBJ2-2; TCRdb designates TRBD1, a call that cannot be tested without DNA. CDR3 size: 17 residues. Germline V gene data show CDR1 as SGHKS and CDR2 as YYEKEE (reference sequence).

This chain uses TRBV6-6 with TRBJ2-1. The germline CDR1 and CDR2 sequences are MNHNY and SVGAGI (reference sequence). CDR3 length equals 11 residues. CDR3 in amino acids: CASSLAREQFF.

This sequence joins TRBV29-1 and TRBJ2-7; with no DNA, the TCRdb D assignment of TRBD1 cannot be verified. This CDR3 is built from 14 residues. Germline lookup yields CDR1 SQVTM and CDR2 ANQGSEA. CDR3: CSVETGAPRDEQYF.

The chain links TRBV3-1 to TRBJ2-5. Germline V gene sequence: CDR1 LGHDT, CDR2 YNNKEL (reference sequence). This CDR3 region has 16 residues. The CDR3 spells CASSQDLGTDEETQYF.

This chain links TRBV28 with TRBJ2-5; TCRdb selects TRBD1, and the lack of DNA leaves this call unchecked. The CDR3 runs to 13 residues. Germline lookup yields CDR1 MDHEN and CDR2 SYDVKM. This CDR3 is CASRGTPQETQYF.

The chain recombines TRBV20-1 with TRBJ1-1; TCRdb's assignment of TRBD1 cannot be checked, as there is no DNA. Germline values: CDR1 DFQATT, CDR2 SNEGSKA (reference sequence). The CDR3 runs 14 residues. The CDR3 reads CSASPPGRTTEAFF.

The chain recombines TRBV4-3 with TRBJ2-1; the D call of TRBD2 rests on TCRdb alone, since no DNA is present to check it. Germline lookup yields CDR1 LGHNA and CDR2 YSLEER. The CDR3 spans 15 residues. The CDR3 region is CASSQVVAGGLEQFF.

This chain links TRBV6-4 with TRBJ2-1; the TRBD2 assignment by TCRdb is unverifiable without DNA. This CDR3 region has 14 residues. The germline CDR1 and CDR2 sequences are MRHNA and SNTAGT. CDR3 protein: CASSDAGTSGEQFF.

The rearrangement uses TRBV7-2 and TRBJ1-1; without DNA, the TCRdb call of TRBD1 cannot be checked. CDR3 length: 15 amino acids. The germline gives CDR1 SGHTA, CDR2 FQGNSA. CDR3 sequence: CASSLVGSQGNEAFF.

V is TRBV20-1 and J is TRBJ1-4; TCRdb calls TRBD1, which cannot be checked without DNA. The germline CDR1 and CDR2 sequences are DFQATT and SNEGSKA (reference sequence). The CDR3 length is 15 residues. CDR3 region: CSAREVGQIREKLFF.

The chain uses TRBV12-3 or TRBV12-4 and TRBJ2-2. The CDR3 runs to 15 residues. The CDR3 region is CASSLEPGNTGELFF.

This sequence joins TRBV20-1 and TRBJ2-7; the D call of TRBD1 rests on TCRdb alone, since no DNA is present to check it. Per the germline V gene, CDR1 is DFQATT and CDR2 is SNEGSKA (reference sequence). The CDR3 is 14 amino acids. Here the CDR3 reads CSAEPLAGGDEQYF.

The CDR3 region is CASSEDGETDTQYF. The chain has TRBV7-9 and TRBJ2-3. In germline, CDR1 is SEHNR, CDR2 FQNEAQ (reference sequence). The CDR3 runs 14 residues.

The rearrangement links TRBV6-2 or TRBV6-3 to TRBJ2-5; the TRBD2 assignment by TCRdb is unverifiable without DNA. The CDR3 is made up of 15 amino acids. Germline loops: CDR1 MNHEY, CDR2 SVGEGT. The CDR3 sequence: CASSYSSGLQETQYF.

The V call is TRBV5-1, the J call TRBJ1-6; TCRdb proposes TRBD1, but this gene call is untestable without DNA. The CDR3 covers 15 residues. CDR1 and CDR2 (germline): SGHRS, YFSETQ. The CDR3 protein is CASRQGISYNSPLHF.

This sequence joins TRBV5-1 and TRBJ1-1; with no DNA, the TCRdb D assignment of TRBD1 cannot be verified. Germline assignment: CDR1 SGHRS and CDR2 YFSETQ. The CDR3 loop spans 14 amino acids. The CDR3 here is CASSIGQGAPEAFF. Full variable domain (missing parts from reference TRBV5-1 and TRBJ1-1): KAGVTQTPRYLIKTRGQQVTLSCSPISGHRSVSWYQQTPGQGLQFLFEYFSETQRNKGNFPGRFSGRQFSNSRSEMNVSTLELGDSALYLCASSIGQGAPEAFFGQGTRLTVV.